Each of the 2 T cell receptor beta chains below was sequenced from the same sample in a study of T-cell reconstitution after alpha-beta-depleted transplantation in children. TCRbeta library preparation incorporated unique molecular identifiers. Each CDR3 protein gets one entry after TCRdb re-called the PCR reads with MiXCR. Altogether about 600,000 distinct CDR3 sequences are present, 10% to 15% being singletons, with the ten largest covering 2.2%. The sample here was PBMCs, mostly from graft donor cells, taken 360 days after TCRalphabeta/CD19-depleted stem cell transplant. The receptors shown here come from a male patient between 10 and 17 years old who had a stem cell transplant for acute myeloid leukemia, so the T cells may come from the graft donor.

The CDR3 here is CASGTGTYNEQFF. In DNA, the CDR3 is TGCGCCAGCGGGACAGGGACCTACAATGAGCAGTTCTTC. The chain carries TRBV5-1 and TRBJ2-1; 9 positions match TRBD1. There are 13 residues in the CDR3. V lost 7 bases and J lost 2; bases outside the gene matches: 1. Germline loops: CDR1 SGHRS, CDR2 YFSETQ.

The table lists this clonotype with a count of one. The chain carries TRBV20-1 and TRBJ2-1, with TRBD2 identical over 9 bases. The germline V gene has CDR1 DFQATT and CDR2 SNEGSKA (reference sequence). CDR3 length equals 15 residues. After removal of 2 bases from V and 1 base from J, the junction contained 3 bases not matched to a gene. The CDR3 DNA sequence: TGCAGTGCTAGATCCACTAGCGGGTCCTACAATGAGCAGTTCTTC. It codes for CSARSTSGSYNEQFF.